This T cell receptor (beta chain) was sequenced in a study of blood T cell repertoires in COVID-19. In the study overall: Donors in the United States, Italy and Spain gave samples during acute or convalescent COVID-19.

Original processing methods: Nucleated cell counts were estimated from reference gene primer amplification. Produced via immunoSEQ multiplex PCR; TCRdb's table is partial and in-frame only. That table is the source of V, J and clone size, and D and trimming were worked out from the DNA. This table holds 250,000 to 300,000 clones, just over 90% found once. The J segment lost 4 bases and the V segment lost 7 bases, leaving 12 bases of the junction unmatched. CDR3 length: 16 residues. CDR1 is SQVTM and CDR2 is ANQGSEA in the germline V gene. The clonotype originates from a woman aged 30 to 39 with COVID-19, enrolled during active disease. What was sequenced was peripheral blood. The chain uses TRBV29-1 and TRBJ2-5; the match to TRBD2 covers 13 bases. The CDR3 sequence: CSGSGLAGVAGETQYF. As DNA, the CDR3 is TGCAGCGGCTCCGGACTAGCGGGAGTGGCCGGAGAGACCCAGTACTTC. The whole variable domain, remainder taken from reference TRBV29-1 and TRBJ2-5, is SAVISQKPSRDICQRGTSLTIQCQVDSQVTMMFWYRQQPGQSLTLIATANQGSEATYESGFVIDKFPISRPNLTFSTLTVSNMSPEDSSIYLCSGSGLAGVAGETQYFGPGTRLLVL.